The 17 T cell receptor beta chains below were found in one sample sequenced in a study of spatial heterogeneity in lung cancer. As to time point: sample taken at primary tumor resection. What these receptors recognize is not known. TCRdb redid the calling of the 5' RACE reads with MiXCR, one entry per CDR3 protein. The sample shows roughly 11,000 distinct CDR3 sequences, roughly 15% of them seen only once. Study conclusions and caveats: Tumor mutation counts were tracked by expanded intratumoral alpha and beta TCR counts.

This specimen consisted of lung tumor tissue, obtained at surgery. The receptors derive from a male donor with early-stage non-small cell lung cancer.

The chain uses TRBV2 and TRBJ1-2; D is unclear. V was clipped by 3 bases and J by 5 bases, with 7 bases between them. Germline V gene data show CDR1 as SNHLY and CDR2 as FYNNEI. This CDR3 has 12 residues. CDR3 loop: CASSDDHYGYTF. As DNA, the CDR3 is TGTGCCAGCAGTGATGACCATTATGGCTACACCTTC.

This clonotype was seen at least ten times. CDR3 DNA: TGCAGTGCTAATCCGGTCGAAAATGAGCAGTTCTTC. It translates to CSANPVENEQFF. The chain carries TRBV20-1 and TRBJ2-1; D unclear. This CDR3 is built from 12 residues. Germline assignment: CDR1 DFQATT and CDR2 SNEGSKA (reference sequence). V was pared by 4 bases and J by 7 bases, with 11 bases between.

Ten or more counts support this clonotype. CDR3 protein: CSAGQGGRTEAFF. The CDR3 region has the DNA TGCAGTGCTGGACAGGGGGGGAGGACTGAAGCTTTCTTT. The V gene is TRBV20-1, the J gene TRBJ1-1; 10 bases align to TRBD1. The germline CDR1 and CDR2 sequences are DFQATT and SNEGSKA (reference sequence). The CDR3 covers 13 residues. After removal of 5 bases from V and 5 bases from J, the junction contained 5 bases not matched to a gene.

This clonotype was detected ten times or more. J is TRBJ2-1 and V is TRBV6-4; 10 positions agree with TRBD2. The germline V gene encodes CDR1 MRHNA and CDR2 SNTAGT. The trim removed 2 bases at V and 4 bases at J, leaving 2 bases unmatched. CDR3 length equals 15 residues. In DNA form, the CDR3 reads TGTGCCAGCAGTGACCCGGGACTAGCGTACAATGAGCAGTTCTTC. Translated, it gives CASSDPGLAYNEQFF.

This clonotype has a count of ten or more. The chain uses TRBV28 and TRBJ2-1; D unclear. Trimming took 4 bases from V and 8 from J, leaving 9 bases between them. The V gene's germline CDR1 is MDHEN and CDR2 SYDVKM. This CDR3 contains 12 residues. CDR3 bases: TGTGCCAGCAGTTGGAAGGGTGATGAGCAGTTCTTC. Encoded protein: CASSWKGDEQFF.

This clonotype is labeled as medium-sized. The CDR3 sequence is CSAQAGSYEQYF. CDR3 DNA sequence: TGCAGTGCCCAGGCCGGGTCCTACGAGCAGTACTTC. The chain joins TRBV20-1 to TRBJ2-7, with D hard to call. V was trimmed by 6 bases and J by 1 base, leaving 10 bases between them. The germline V gene encodes CDR1 DFQATT and CDR2 SNEGSKA (reference sequence). The CDR3 is 12 amino acids.

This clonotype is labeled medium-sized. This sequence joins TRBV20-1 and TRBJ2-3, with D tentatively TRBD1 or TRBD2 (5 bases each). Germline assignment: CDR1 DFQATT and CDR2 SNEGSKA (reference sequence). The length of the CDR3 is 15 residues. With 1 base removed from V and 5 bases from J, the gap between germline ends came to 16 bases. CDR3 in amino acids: CSARGRESHRDTQYF. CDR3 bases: TGCAGTGCTAGAGGCAGGGAGTCTCATCGAGATACGCAGTATTTT.

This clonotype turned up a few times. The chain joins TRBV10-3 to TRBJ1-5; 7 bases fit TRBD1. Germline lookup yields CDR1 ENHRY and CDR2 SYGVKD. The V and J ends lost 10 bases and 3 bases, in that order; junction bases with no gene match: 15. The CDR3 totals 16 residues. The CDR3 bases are TGTGCCACCAGACAGGGTTTCGGGAGCGACAATCAGCCCCAGCATTTT. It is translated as CATRQGFGSDNQPQHF.

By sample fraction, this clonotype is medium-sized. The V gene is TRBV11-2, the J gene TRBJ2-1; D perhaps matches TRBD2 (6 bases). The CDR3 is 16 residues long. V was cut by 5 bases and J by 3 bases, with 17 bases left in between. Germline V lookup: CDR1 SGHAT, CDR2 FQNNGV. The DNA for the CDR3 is TGTGCCAGCAGCCTAGGGACCGGGGGATTCTACAATGAGCAGTTCTTC. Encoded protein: CASSLGTGGFYNEQFF.

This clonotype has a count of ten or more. For the CDR3, the DNA is TGTGCCAGCAGCTTAGTGATGTCTAAAGAAGAGACCCAGTACTTC. It translates to CASSLVMSKEETQYF. This rearrangement joins TRBV7-2 to TRBJ2-5, with D unclear. V was trimmed by 1 base and J by 3 bases, leaving 12 bases between them. Per germline, CDR1 SGHTA and CDR2 FQGNSA. This CDR3 spans 15 amino acids.

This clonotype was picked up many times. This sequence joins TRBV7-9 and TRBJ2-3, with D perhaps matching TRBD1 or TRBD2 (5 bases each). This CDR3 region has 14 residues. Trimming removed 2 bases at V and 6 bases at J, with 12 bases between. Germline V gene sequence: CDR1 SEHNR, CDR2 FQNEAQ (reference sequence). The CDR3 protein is CASSLSSRADTQYF. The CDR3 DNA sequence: TGTGCCAGCAGCTTATCTAGCAGGGCGGATACGCAGTATTTT.

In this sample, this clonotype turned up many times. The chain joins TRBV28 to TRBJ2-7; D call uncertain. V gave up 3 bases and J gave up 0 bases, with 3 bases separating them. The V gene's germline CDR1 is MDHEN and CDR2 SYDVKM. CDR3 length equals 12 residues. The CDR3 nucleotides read TGTGCCAGCAGTTTCTCCTCCTACGAGCAGTACTTC. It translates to CASSFSSYEQYF.

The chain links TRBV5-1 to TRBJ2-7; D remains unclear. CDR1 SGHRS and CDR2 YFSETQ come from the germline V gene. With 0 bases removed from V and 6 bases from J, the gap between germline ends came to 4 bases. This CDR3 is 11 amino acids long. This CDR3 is CASSLAGEQYF. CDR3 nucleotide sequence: TGCGCCAGCAGCTTGGCAGGCGAGCAGTACTTC. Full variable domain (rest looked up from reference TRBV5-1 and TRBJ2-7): KAGVTQTPRYLIKTRGQQVTLSCSPISGHRSVSWYQQTPGQGLQFLFEYFSETQRNKGNFPGRFSGRQFSNSRSEMNVSTLELGDSALYLCASSLAGEQYFGPGTRLTVT.

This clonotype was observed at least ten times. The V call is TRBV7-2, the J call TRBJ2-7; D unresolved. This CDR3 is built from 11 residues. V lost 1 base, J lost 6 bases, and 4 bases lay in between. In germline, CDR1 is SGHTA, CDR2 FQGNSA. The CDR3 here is CASSLEVEQYF. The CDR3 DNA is TGTGCCAGCAGCTTAGAGGTCGAGCAGTACTTC.

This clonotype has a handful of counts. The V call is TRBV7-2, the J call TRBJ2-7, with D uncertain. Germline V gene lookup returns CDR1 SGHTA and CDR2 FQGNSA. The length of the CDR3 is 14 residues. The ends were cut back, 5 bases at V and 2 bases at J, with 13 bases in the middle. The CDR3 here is CASSLSWGTYEQYF. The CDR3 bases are TGTGCCAGCAGCCTCTCGTGGGGAACCTACGAGCAGTACTTC.

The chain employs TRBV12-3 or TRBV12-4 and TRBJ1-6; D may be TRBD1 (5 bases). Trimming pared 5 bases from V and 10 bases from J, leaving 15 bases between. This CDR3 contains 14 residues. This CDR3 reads CASSLRGPGSPLHF. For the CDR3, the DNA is TGTGCCAGCAGTCTTCGGGGCCCGGGGTCACCCCTCCACTTT.

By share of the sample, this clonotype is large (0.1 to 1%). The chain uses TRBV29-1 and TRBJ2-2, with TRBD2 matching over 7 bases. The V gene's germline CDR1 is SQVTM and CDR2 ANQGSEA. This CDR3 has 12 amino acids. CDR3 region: CSWRGTTGELFF. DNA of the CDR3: TGCAGTTGGCGGGGGACCACCGGGGAGCTGTTTTTT.